The 25 T cell receptor beta chains given below trace back to one sample, sequenced in a study of vaccination and CD4 T cells after COVID-19. Sequencing of cultured CD4+ T cell DNA used the Oncomine TCR Beta short-read assay. TCRdb independently ran MiXCR on the PCR reads; one entry per CDR3 protein. The sample lists fewer than 25,000 distinct CDR3 sequences, 35% to 40% occurring once. Time point reported: late sampling 161 to 241 days after vaccination in a few convalescent patients. Indicated treatment: roughly 10-day PBMC culture with coronavirus spike peptide pools or control peptides (ViraFEST assay). No antigen is known for these receptors. Sequencing was performed on CD4+ T cells from blood, cultured in vitro, taken about 7 months after SARS-CoV-2 vaccination. The origin of the receptors is a human donor who had recovered from COVID-19.

This clonotype was seen a few times. The chain combines TRBV9 with TRBJ2-5; tentative D call: TRBD1 (5 bases). Germline CDR1 is SGDLS and CDR2 is YYNGEE. Between the trimmed V and J ends, which lost 0 bases and 2 bases, there was a span of 5 bases. This CDR3 comprises 13 residues. In DNA, the CDR3 is TGTGCCAGCAGCGTAGGGACACAAGAGACCCAGTACTTC. Translated: CASSVGTQETQYF. The full variable domain, in which reference TRBV9 and TRBJ2-5 provide the parts outside the CDR3, is DSGVTQTPKHLITATGQRVTLRCSPRSGDLSVYWYQQSLDQGLQFLIQYYNGEERAKGNILERFSAQQFPDLHSELNLSSLELGDSALYFCASSVGTQETQYFGPGTRLLVL.

This chain uses TRBV5-4 with TRBJ2-5, with a weak D call TRBD1 (5 bases). This CDR3 has 14 amino acids. Trimming shortened V by 2 bases and J by 1 base, and 9 bases separated the two germline ends. Germline V gene data show CDR1 as SGHNT and CDR2 as YYREEE (reference sequence). The CDR3 DNA is TGTGCCAGCAGCTTCGGACATCGCCAAGAGACCCAGTACTTC. It yields the protein CASSFGHRQETQYF. Full variable domain (remainder filled in from reference TRBV5-4 and TRBJ2-5): ETGVTQSPTHLIKTRGQQVTLRCSSQSGHNTVSWYQQALGQGPQFIFQYYREEENGRGNFPPRFSGLQFPNYSSELNVNALELDDSALYLCASSFGHRQETQYFGPGTRLLVL.

The chain uses TRBV20-1 and TRBJ2-3; 7 nucleotides align to TRBD2. V shed 7 bases, J shed 1 base, and the junction held 2 bases outside the gene matches. Germline V gene data show CDR1 as DFQATT and CDR2 as SNEGSKA (reference sequence). The length of the CDR3 is 12 residues. The CDR3 here is CSVGGGTDTQYF. The CDR3 DNA reads TGCAGTGTTGGGGGGGGCACAGATACGCAGTATTTT.

V gene TRBV27 combines with J gene TRBJ1-5; 7 bases agree with TRBD1. V dropped 6 bases and J dropped 2; count of bases not matched to a gene: 7. The CDR3 consists of 15 residues. Germline values: CDR1 MNHEY, CDR2 SMNVEV (reference sequence). CDR3 in amino acids: CASRPSTGGNQPQHF. The CDR3, as DNA: TGTGCCAGCAGACCAAGCACAGGGGGCAATCAGCCCCAGCATTTT.

The chain is built from TRBV7-2 and TRBJ2-3; D possibly corresponds to TRBD2 (7 bases). The CDR3 loop spans 16 amino acids. With 6 bases removed from V and 3 bases from J, the gap between germline ends came to 19 bases. Germline-derived CDR1 and CDR2 are SGHTA and FQGNSA. The CDR3 nucleotides read TGTGCCAGCAGTCCTCTCGAGGGGGGGCCGACAGATACGCAGTATTTT. It encodes CASSPLEGGPTDTQYF.

This chain uses TRBV6-4 with TRBJ2-3; 10 nucleotides agree with TRBD2. The V segment lost 3 bases and the J segment 3 bases; nucleotides outside the gene matches: 3. CDR3 length: 15 amino acids. The germline gives CDR1 MRHNA, CDR2 SNTAGT. The CDR3 DNA is TGTGCCAGCAGTGAGAGCGGGGGGGCAACAGATACGCAGTATTTT. Protein: CASSESGGATDTQYF.

This clonotype has only a few counts. The chain combines TRBV11-3 with TRBJ2-3, with TRBD1 identical over 7 bases. V was clipped by 5 bases and J by 1 base; unmatched bases: 3. Germline CDR1 reads SGHNT; CDR2 reads YENEEA. This CDR3 has 14 amino acids. CDR3: CASSQGEGTDTQYF. DNA of the CDR3: TGTGCCAGCAGCCAGGGGGAAGGCACAGATACGCAGTATTTT.

The rearrangement links TRBV7-2 to TRBJ2-7, with 11 bases aligning to TRBD1. The CDR3 totals 14 residues. The junction had 6 bases not matched to a gene; V was cut back by 6 bases and J by 5 bases. Per the germline V gene, CDR1 is SGHTA and CDR2 is FQGNSA. The CDR3 spells CASSPDRGRDEQYF. The CDR3 region has the DNA TGTGCCAGCAGTCCGGACAGGGGGCGGGACGAGCAGTACTTC.

The rearrangement uses TRBV19 and TRBJ2-3; TRBD2 is a possible D gene (5 bases). The CDR3 loop spans 16 amino acids. Germline CDR1 and CDR2: LNHDA and SQIVND (reference sequence). V dropped 6 bases and J dropped 7 bases, with 23 bases sitting between them. The CDR3: CASSPHGAGQGYTQYF. The CDR3 DNA sequence: TGTGCCAGTAGCCCCCATGGTGCGGGCCAAGGATATACGCAGTATTTT.

In its sample, this clonotype was seen a few times. The chain links TRBV4-1 to TRBJ2-5, with TRBD2 matching over 9 bases. Germline V CDR1 and CDR2: MGHRA, YSYEKL. The CDR3 contains 17 residues. V was pared by 0 bases and J by 6 bases, with 11 bases of the junction left unmatched. The CDR3 coding sequence is TGCGCCAGCAGCCAAGAGGAGGGAGGTCTAGCGGGACAGACCCAGTACTTC. This gives the protein CASSQEEGGLAGQTQYF.

This clonotype has only a few counts. The J gene is TRBJ2-7, the V gene TRBV11-1; 14 bases map to TRBD2. CDR3 length: 14 amino acids. The germline V gene encodes CDR1 SGHAT and CDR2 FQDESV (reference sequence). V was clipped by 5 bases and J by 5 bases; unmatched bases: 2. Here the CDR3 DNA reads TGTGCCAGCAGCCAGGGACTAGCGGGAGACGAGCAGTACTTC. Translating it yields CASSQGLAGDEQYF.

The chain recombines TRBV6-2 or TRBV6-3 with TRBJ1-1; D might be TRBD1 (6 bases). V dropped 0 bases and J dropped 0 bases, with 17 bases sitting between them. The CDR3 is 18 amino acids. The germline V gene encodes CDR1 MNHEY and CDR2 SVGEGT. CDR3 in amino acids: CASSYSTWGREMNTEAFF. CDR3 nucleotides: TGTGCCAGCAGTTACTCGACGTGGGGGCGAGAAATGAACACTGAAGCTTTCTTT.

This clonotype was seen a few times. This sequence joins TRBV20-1 and TRBJ1-1, with D unclear. The CDR3 totals 14 residues. The germline V gene encodes CDR1 DFQATT and CDR2 SNEGSKA (reference sequence). Between the trimmed V and J ends, which lost 6 bases and 5 bases, there was a span of 19 bases. CDR3 sequence: CSARTPGRGTEAFF. DNA of the CDR3: TGCAGTGCGCGGACCCCGGGCCGAGGGACTGAAGCTTTCTTT.

The table lists this clonotype with a few counts. The V and J genes are TRBV20-1 and TRBJ2-7, with TRBD2 as a possible D gene (6 bases). V gave up 5 bases and J gave up 0 bases, with 11 bases separating them. CDR3 length equals 13 residues. Germline CDR1 is DFQATT and CDR2 is SNEGSKA (reference sequence). The CDR3 loop is CSAPGVTSYEQYF. The CDR3 nucleotides read TGCAGTGCTCCGGGAGTTACCTCCTACGAGCAGTACTTC.

The genes are TRBV11-2 and TRBJ2-7; 7 positions agree with TRBD1. J was trimmed by 6 bases and V by 5 bases; bases with no gene match: 10. This CDR3 has 14 residues. Germline CDR1 is SGHAT and CDR2 is FQNNGV. The CDR3 bases are TGTGCCAGCAGCACCACTAGGACAGGTTCCGAGCAGTACTTC. This sequence encodes CASSTTRTGSEQYF.

This clonotype was detected a few times. The rearrangement uses TRBV7-8 and TRBJ2-7, with 15 bases fitting TRBD2. The CDR3 has 19 residues. J gave up 4 bases and V 2 bases, and 12 bases lay outside the gene matches. Germline CDR1 SGHVS, CDR2 FQNEAQ. CDR3 residues: CASSLPGTSGRQGTYEQYF. The DNA for the CDR3 is TGTGCCAGCAGCTTACCGGGGACTAGCGGGAGGCAAGGGACGTACGAGCAGTACTTC.

The V and J genes are TRBV6-1 and TRBJ1-1, with a weak D call TRBD1 (6 bases). With 6 bases removed from V and 3 bases from J, the gap between germline ends came to 14 bases. The length of the CDR3 is 14 residues. The germline V gene has CDR1 MNHNS and CDR2 SASEGT. The CDR3 coding sequence is TGTGCCAGCAGCGACAGGAGCTTTCACACTGAAGCTTTCTTT. Protein sequence: CASSDRSFHTEAFF.

This chain links TRBV7-2 with TRBJ2-3, with 7 bases aligning to TRBD2. Germline assignment: CDR1 SGHTA and CDR2 FQGNSA. This CDR3 is built from 14 residues. V shed 6 bases, J shed 5 bases, and the junction held 8 bases outside the gene matches. As DNA, the CDR3 is TGTGCCAGCAGTACTAGCGTGGGCGTAGATACGCAGTATTTT. Translating it yields CASSTSVGVDTQYF.

The chain uses TRBV20-1 and TRBJ1-5, with 8 bases that match TRBD1. The CDR3 sequence is 15 residues long. Trimming took 1 base from V and 2 from J; bases not matched to a gene: 4. Germline V gene lookup returns CDR1 DFQATT and CDR2 SNEGSKA (reference sequence). Here the CDR3 DNA reads TGCAGTGCTAGAGGCGACAGGGGAGGCAATCAGCCCCAGCATTTT. Protein sequence: CSARGDRGGNQPQHF.

The rearrangement links TRBV24-1 to TRBJ2-1; 8 bases align to TRBD1. Germline CDR1 and CDR2: KGHDR and SFDVKD. V dropped 0 bases and J dropped 0; count of bases not matched to a gene: 0. This CDR3 comprises 16 residues. DNA for the CDR3: TGTGCCACCAGTGATTTGACAGGGGGCTCCTACAATGAGCAGTTCTTC. Translation gives CATSDLTGGSYNEQFF.

V is TRBV11-2 and J is TRBJ2-3, with TRBD1 matching over 11 bases. V trimming: 10 bases; J trimming: 6 bases; junction bases outside the gene matches: 9. The germline CDR1 and CDR2 sequences are SGHAT and FQNNGV. This CDR3 contains 14 residues. CDR3 DNA: TGTGCCACCTCCTGGACAGGGGGCTTGGATACGCAGTATTTT. Amino acids: CATSWTGGLDTQYF.

This clonotype has a handful of counts. The V gene is TRBV7-2, the J gene TRBJ1-2; 9 bases map to TRBD1. V lost 5 bases and J lost 6; bases outside the gene matches: 7. Germline V gene lookup returns CDR1 SGHTA and CDR2 FQGNSA. CDR3 size: 14 residues. CDR3 loop: CASSPTRTGDGYTF. The CDR3, as DNA: TGTGCCAGCAGCCCCACCCGGACAGGGGATGGCTACACCTTC.

The DNA of the CDR3 is TGCAGCGTGGATTCACCGGGACAGGGCTCTGGAAACACCATATATTTT. It translates to CSVDSPGQGSGNTIYF. The rearrangement joins TRBV29-1 to TRBJ1-3; 9 bases agree with TRBD1. This CDR3 contains 16 residues. Trimming took 6 bases from V and 0 from J; bases not matched to a gene: 9. Germline CDR1 and CDR2: SQVTM and ANQGSEA.

This clonotype has only a few counts. This chain connects TRBV6-1 to TRBJ1-2; 8 bases line up with TRBD1. Trimming cost V 0 bases and J 7 bases; bases outside gene matches: 7. Germline-derived CDR1 and CDR2 are MNHNS and SASEGT. The CDR3 sequence is 15 residues long. The DNA of the CDR3 is TGTGCCAGCAGTGAAGCGTCGGGACAGGATTTTGGCTACACCTTC. Protein sequence: CASSEASGQDFGYTF.

V and J are TRBV4-1 and TRBJ2-3; D is undetermined. Trimming cost V 3 bases and J 5 bases, with 9 bases left between them. CDR1 is MGHRA, CDR2 YSYEKL, per germline. This CDR3 spans 13 amino acids. The CDR3 reads CASSQPAGDTQYF. CDR3 DNA sequence: TGCGCCAGCAGCCAGCCGGCAGGAGATACGCAGTATTTT.